This TCR beta chain is from a study of CD8 T cells in Susac syndrome. Study outcomes and limitations: As acknowledged by the study, its TCR sequencing and HLA analysis included a relatively small number of individuals.

An input of about 0.5 to 1 ug of RNA was subjected to reverse transcription using random hexamers. TCRdb called the immunoSEQ multiplex PCR reads again in MiXCR, with one record for every CDR3 protein. The sample lists about 190,000 distinct CDR3 sequences, roughly 92% occurring once. From blood CD8+ and CD4+ T cells, TCR beta sequences were generated. Matched for age and sex, the controls were healthy donors. To note about this clonotype: Its antigen is still unknown.

The CDR3 is 17 residues long. Germline values: CDR1 MNHNS, CDR2 SASEGT. V trimming: 4 bases; J trimming: 7 bases; junction bases outside the gene matches: 17. The source of this sequence is a human donor in good health. The sequenced sample was CD4+ T cells from PBMCs. The chain employs TRBV6-1 and TRBJ1-2, with TRBD1 matching 8 bases. The DNA of the CDR3 is TGTGCCAGCAGTGCCGAATTGACAGGGGCGATTCTCTCTGGCTACACCTTC. This gives the protein CASSAELTGAILSGYTF.